Included here is one T cell receptor (beta chain) sequence, with context. This entry is derived from a study of shared clonotypes between healthy human individuals. V lost 3 bases, J lost 4 bases, and 10 bases stayed unmatched. Germline assignment: CDR1 MDHEN and CDR2 SYDVKM. This CDR3 has 17 residues. The data were produced by immunoSEQ multiplex PCR, yet TCRdb's version contains in-frame clones alone and is incomplete. This sample has about 330,000 clones, with around 74% found just once. Sequencing was carried out using memory CD4+ T cells sorted from blood. As for subset: CD45RA-negative fraction. The TCR comes from a man aged 30-40 years in good health. J is TRBJ2-3 and V is TRBV28, with 10 bases identical to TRBD1. As DNA, the CDR3 is TGTGCCAGCAGTTTTGTCCGACAGGGGGCAAGGTCAGATACGCAGTATTTT. Its protein product is CASSFVRQGARSDTQYF.